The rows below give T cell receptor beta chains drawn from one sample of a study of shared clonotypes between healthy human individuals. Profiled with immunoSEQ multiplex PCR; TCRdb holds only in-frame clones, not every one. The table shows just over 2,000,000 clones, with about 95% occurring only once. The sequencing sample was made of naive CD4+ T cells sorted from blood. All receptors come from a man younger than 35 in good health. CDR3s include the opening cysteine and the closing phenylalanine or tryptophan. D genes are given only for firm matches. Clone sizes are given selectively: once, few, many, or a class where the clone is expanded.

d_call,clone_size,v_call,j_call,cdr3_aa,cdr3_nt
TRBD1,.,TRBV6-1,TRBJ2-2,CASTNRGPGTGELFF,TGTGCCAGCACCAACAGGGGGCCGGGAACCGGGGAGCTGTTTTTT
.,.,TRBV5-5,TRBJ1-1,CASKLGAENTEAFF,TGTGCCAGCAAACTGGGGGCAGAGAACACTGAAGCTTTCTTT
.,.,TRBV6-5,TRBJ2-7,CASRRLGGATLEQYF,TGTGCCAGCAGACGTCTGGGGGGGGCTACGCTGGAGCAGTACTTC
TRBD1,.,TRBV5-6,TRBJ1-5,CASSLATGGKSNQPQHF,TGTGCCAGCAGCTTGGCTACAGGGGGTAAGAGTAATCAGCCCCAGCATTTT
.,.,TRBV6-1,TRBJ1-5,CASTLRELSNQPQHF,TGTGCCAGCACACTCAGGGAATTAAGCAATCAGCCCCAGCATTTT
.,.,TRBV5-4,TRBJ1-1,CASSLEGSKVEAFF,TGTGCCAGCAGCTTGGAGGGCAGCAAGGTCGAAGCTTTCTTT
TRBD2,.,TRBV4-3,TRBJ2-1,CASSHWAGGLYNEQFF,TGCGCCAGCAGCCACTGGGCGGGAGGGCTATACAATGAGCAGTTCTTC
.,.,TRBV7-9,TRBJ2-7,CASSQESVSSYEQYF,TGTGCCAGCAGCCAAGAAAGCGTCAGCTCCTACGAGCAGTACTTC
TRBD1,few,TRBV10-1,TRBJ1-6,CASSADRAHSPLHF,TGCGCCAGCAGTGCGGACAGGGCTCACTCACCCCTCCACTTT
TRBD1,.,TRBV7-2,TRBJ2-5,CASSSSPGTGETQYF,TGTGCCAGCAGCTCCAGCCCCGGGACAGGAGAGACCCAGTACTTC
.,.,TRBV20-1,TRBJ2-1,CSATGLNEQFF,TGCAGTGCTACCGGCCTCAATGAGCAGTTCTTC
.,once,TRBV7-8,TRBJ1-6,CASRSGQFNSPLHF,TGTGCCAGCAGAAGTGGGCAGTTCAATTCACCCCTCCACTTT
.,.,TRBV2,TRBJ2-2,CASSERDLGGSGELFF,TGTGCCAGCAGTGAACGAGACCTGGGTGGGTCCGGGGAGCTGTTTTTT
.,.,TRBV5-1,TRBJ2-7,CASSLGSPYEQYF,TGCGCCAGCAGCTTGGGATCCCCCTACGAGCAGTACTTC
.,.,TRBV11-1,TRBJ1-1,CASSSAMNTEAFF,TGTGCCAGCAGCTCGGCAATGAACACTGAAGCTTTCTTT
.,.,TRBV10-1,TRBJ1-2,CASRRIGQSSNYGYTF,TGCGCCAGCAGGAGAATCGGACAGAGCTCAAACTATGGCTACACCTTC
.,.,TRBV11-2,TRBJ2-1,CASSLEGTGPGNEQFF,TGTGCCAGCAGCTTAGAGGGCACCGGTCCTGGGAATGAGCAGTTCTTC
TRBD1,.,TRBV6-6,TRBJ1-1,CASRLQGAEAFF,TGTGCCAGCAGACTCCAGGGGGCTGAAGCTTTCTTT
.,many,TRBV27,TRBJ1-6,CASRDGTGSPLHF,TGTGCCAGCCGCGACGGAACGGGTTCACCCCTCCACTTT
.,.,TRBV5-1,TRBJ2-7,CASSLVLGGYEQYF,TGCGCCAGCAGCTTGGTTTTAGGTGGATACGAGCAGTACTTC
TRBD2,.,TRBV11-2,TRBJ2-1,CASSFYPSGAYNEQFF,TGTGCCAGCAGCTTTTACCCTAGCGGGGCTTACAATGAGCAGTTCTTC
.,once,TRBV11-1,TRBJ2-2,CASSWGRQITGELFF,TGTGCCAGCAGCTGGGGTAGGCAGATCACCGGGGAGCTGTTTTTT
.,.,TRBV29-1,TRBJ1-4,CSVESQGSNEKLFF,TGCAGCGTTGAGTCGCAGGGCTCGAATGAAAAACTGTTTTTT
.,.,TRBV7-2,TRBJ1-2,CASSLDPGYYGYTF,TGTGCCAGCAGCTTAGACCCGGGGTACTATGGCTACACCTTC
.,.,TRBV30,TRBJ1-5,CAWSARDNQPQHF,TGTGCCTGGAGTGCCAGGGACAATCAGCCCCAGCATTTT
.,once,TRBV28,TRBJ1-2,CASSSPAQSYGYTF,TGTGCCAGCAGTTCCCCAGCTCAAAGCTATGGCTACACCTTC
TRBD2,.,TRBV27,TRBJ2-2,CASSLRTSGRHTNTGELFF,TGTGCCAGCAGTTTGAGGACTAGCGGGAGACATACGAACACCGGGGAGCTGTTTTTT
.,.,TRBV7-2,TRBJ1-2,CASSLNGNYGYTF,TGTGCCAGCAGCTTAAACGGCAACTATGGCTACACCTTC
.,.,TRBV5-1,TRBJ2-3,CASSFNVASGTDTQYF,TGCGCCAGCAGCTTCAATGTAGCTAGCGGCACAGATACGCAGTATTTT